The 22 T cell receptor beta chains below were found in one sample sequenced in a study of T cells in Graves' hyperthyroidism and ophthalmopathy. Amplified TCR beta CDR3 regions derived from RNA transcripts. First-round RT-PCR targeting the TCR CDR3 was performed with the HTBI primer set. TCRdb reanalysed the multiplex PCR reads using MiXCR and keeps one entry per CDR3 protein. The table has about 590,000 distinct CDR3 sequences, 15% to 17% seen once. Source material: blood. All receptors come from a woman in her 30s with Graves' hyperthyroidism.

The J gene is TRBJ2-2, the V gene TRBV12-5; 8 nucleotides agree with TRBD1. With 0 bases clipped from V and 6 bases from J, the junction kept 12 bases outside the gene matches. Germline CDR1 reads LGHNT; CDR2 reads FRNRAP. There are 18 residues in the CDR3. CDR3 loop: CASGLVPGPGGFAGELFF. The CDR3 coding sequence is TGTGCTAGTGGTTTGGTACCGGGTCCAGGGGGCTTCGCCGGGGAGCTGTTTTTT.

The CDR3 spells CASSLGYSSHEQYF. CDR3 coding DNA: TGTGCCAGCAGCTTAGGTTACAGTTCCCACGAGCAGTACTTC. This chain joins TRBV7-2 and TRBJ2-7; D ambiguous. Germline V CDR1 and CDR2: SGHTA, FQGNSA. This CDR3 is 14 amino acids long. V was clipped by 1 base and J by 5 bases, with 12 bases between them. The complete variable domain, with remaining parts taken from reference TRBV7-2 and TRBJ2-7, reads GAGVSQSPSNKVTEKGKDVELRCDPISGHTALYWYRQSLGQGLEFLIYFQGNSAPDKSGLPSDRFSAERTGGSVSTLTIQRTQQEDSAVYLCASSLGYSSHEQYFGPGTRLTVT.

Many counts were recorded for this clonotype. The chain couples TRBV5-5 to TRBJ1-5, with 8 bases fitting TRBD1. This CDR3 is 15 amino acids long. V lost 0 bases, J lost 6 bases, and 5 bases stayed unmatched. The germline CDR1 and CDR2 sequences are SGHKS and YYEKEE (reference sequence). In DNA form, the CDR3 reads TGTGCCAGCAGCTTGGAACAGGGGGGGATTCAGCCCCAGCATTTT. It yields the protein CASSLEQGGIQPQHF.

This clonotype was observed many times. The rearrangement joins TRBV20-1 to TRBJ1-2; 11 nucleotides match TRBD1. CDR3 length: 19 amino acids. Germline V gene lookup returns CDR1 DFQATT and CDR2 SNEGSKA (reference sequence). V trimming: 5 bases; J trimming: 5 bases; junction bases outside the gene matches: 22. CDR3 protein: CSAPRTGGGKTDTQYGYTF. CDR3 nucleotides: TGCAGTGCTCCCCGGACAGGGGGCGGCAAAACAGATACTCAATATGGCTACACCTTC.

The genes are TRBV6-5 and TRBJ1-3; possibly TRBD1 for D (5 bases). Trimming pared 0 bases from V and 1 base from J, leaving 10 bases between. CDR3 length: 16 residues. CDR1 and CDR2 (germline): MNHEY, SVGAGI. The CDR3 spells CASSYSNRLSGNTIYF. In DNA, the CDR3 is TGTGCCAGCAGTTACTCTAACAGGCTATCTGGAAACACCATATATTTT.

This clonotype was seen a few times. The rearrangement joins TRBV29-1 to TRBJ2-5, with TRBD2 identical over 10 bases. The CDR3 covers 14 residues. Unmatched junction bases numbered 10, after V lost 7 bases and J lost 5 bases. Germline loops: CDR1 SQVTM, CDR2 ANQGSEA. CDR3 sequence: CSAFRTSGTETQYF. DNA of the CDR3: TGCAGCGCTTTCCGAACTAGCGGGACGGAGACCCAGTACTTC.

In this sample, this clonotype turned up a few times. The chain uses TRBV4-2 and TRBJ2-1; no firm D call. This CDR3 has 14 residues. Germline CDR1 LGHNA, CDR2 YNFKEQ. The V end was cut by 1 base, the J end by 8 bases, with 12 bases between. The CDR3: CASSQVVSTHEQFF. CDR3 bases: TGTGCCAGCAGCCAAGTTGTCAGTACACATGAGCAGTTCTTC.

At least ten counts were recorded for this clonotype. The V and J genes are TRBV28 and TRBJ1-2; D is unclear. Germline-derived CDR1 and CDR2 are MDHEN and SYDVKM. V lost 5 bases and J 4 bases, leaving 8 bases between the germline ends. This CDR3 is 12 amino acids long. CDR3 DNA sequence: TGTGCCAGCAGTCGCTCCACCTATGGCTACACCTTC. This sequence encodes CASSRSTYGYTF.

This clonotype was picked up many times. This rearrangement joins TRBV12-3 or TRBV12-4 to TRBJ1-6; D possibly corresponds to TRBD1 (5 bases). Trimming cost V 5 bases and J 7 bases, with 15 bases left between them. This CDR3 spans 15 amino acids. The CDR3 sequence is CASSTSGRGNSPLHF. CDR3 sequence (DNA): TGTGCCAGCAGTACCTCGGGACGGGGAAATTCACCCCTCCACTTT.

The table lists this clonotype with many counts. The J gene is TRBJ2-1, the V gene TRBV29-1, with 11 bases aligning to TRBD2. Trimming at V came to 8 bases and at J to 1 base, leaving 7 bases not matched to a gene. The length of the CDR3 is 15 residues. The germline CDR1 and CDR2 sequences are SQVTM and ANQGSEA. The chain's CDR3 is CSTQGTSGSYNEQFF. Here the CDR3 DNA reads TGCAGCACCCAGGGGACTAGCGGTTCCTACAATGAGCAGTTCTTC.

This clonotype was seen at least ten times. The chain employs TRBV5-1 and TRBJ2-7; 9 nucleotides align to TRBD2. V trimming: 4 bases; J trimming: 5 bases; junction bases outside the gene matches: 7. Germline-derived CDR1 and CDR2 are SGHRS and YFSETQ. The CDR3 runs to 14 residues. As DNA, the CDR3 is TGCGCCAGCAGCGACTTAGCGGGAGAACACGAGCAGTACTTC. This sequence encodes CASSDLAGEHEQYF.

This clonotype appeared many times. CDR3 amino acids: CASSLSLWTGSYEQYF. The CDR3 DNA reads as TGTGCCAGCAGTTTAAGCTTGTGGACAGGGTCCTACGAGCAGTACTTC. This chain links TRBV12-3 or TRBV12-4 with TRBJ2-7; 8 nucleotides line up with TRBD1. J lost 1 base, V lost 2 bases, and 7 bases had no gene match. The CDR3 spans 16 residues.

This clonotype occurred a few times. The chain recombines TRBV4-1 with TRBJ2-7; 8 nucleotides match TRBD1. The length of the CDR3 is 16 residues. Germline CDR1 is MGHRA and CDR2 is YSYEKL. V lost 0 bases to trimming and J lost 3 bases; unmatched junction nucleotides: 7. CDR3 region: CASSQESFTGGYEQYF. In DNA, the CDR3 is TGCGCCAGCAGCCAAGAGAGCTTCACAGGGGGCTACGAGCAGTACTTC.

Regarding this clonotype: This may be a read error, as it is one base from a much larger clone. The chain is built from TRBV18 and TRBJ2-7; D may match TRBD1 or TRBD2 (5 bases each). This CDR3 is 14 amino acids long. V was trimmed by 3 bases and J by 5 bases, leaving 14 bases between them. The germline V gene encodes CDR1 KGHSH and CDR2 LQKENI. The CDR3 DNA follows: TGTGCCAGCTCACCGGTGGGGCAGGGACACGAGCAGTACTTC. As protein: CASSPVGQGHEQYF.

In regard to this clonotype: A read error may explain this, as a much larger clone is one base away. This chain connects TRBV27 to TRBJ1-4; D ambiguous. CDR3 length: 12 residues. V was pared by 2 bases and J by 7 bases, with 5 bases between. CDR1 is MNHEY, CDR2 SMNVEV, per germline (reference sequence). DNA for the CDR3: TGTGCCAGCAGTTTACAACGTGAAAAACTGTTTTTT. This translates into CASSLQREKLFF.

The chain joins TRBV12-3 or TRBV12-4 to TRBJ2-4; tentative D call: TRBD2 (5 bases). V shed 8 bases and J shed 6 bases, with 11 bases lying between them. The CDR3 totals 12 residues. CDR3 residues: CASRRGTNIQYF. The CDR3 coding sequence is TGTGCCAGCCGCCGGGGTACAAACATTCAGTACTTC.

This clonotype was seen ten or more times. The chain is built from TRBV6-1 and TRBJ1-5, with TRBD1 matching over 8 bases. The CDR3 sequence is 14 residues long. Germline assignment: CDR1 MNHNS and CDR2 SASEGT. Trimming cost V 5 bases and J 6 bases; bases outside gene matches: 6. CDR3 region: CASSFTGGTQPQHF. The CDR3 DNA sequence: TGTGCCAGCAGTTTCACAGGGGGGACTCAGCCCCAGCATTTT.

This clonotype was counted between two and nine times. The rearrangement uses TRBV4-2 and TRBJ2-1; TRBD2 might be the D (5 bases). Germline-derived CDR1 and CDR2 are LGHNA and YNFKEQ. This CDR3 has 16 residues. V dropped 0 bases and J dropped 6 bases, with 15 bases sitting between them. In DNA, the CDR3 is TGTGCCAGCAGCCAAGAGAATAGCGCGGGTAGCAATGAGCAGTTCTTC. This codes for CASSQENSAGSNEQFF.

This clonotype was seen a handful of times. This sequence joins TRBV20-1 and TRBJ2-2, with TRBD2 as a possible D gene (6 bases). Trimming took 5 bases from V and 5 from J, leaving 21 bases between them. This CDR3 contains 16 residues. In germline, CDR1 is DFQATT, CDR2 SNEGSKA (reference sequence). CDR3 loop: CSAVGGGIEMTGELFF. Here the CDR3 DNA reads TGCAGTGCTGTGGGGGGAGGCATTGAAATGACCGGGGAGCTGTTTTTT.

This clonotype was recorded many times. The CDR3 DNA reads as TGTGCCAGCACCCAACCCGGGCGAGAAACCCAGTACTTC. As protein: CASTQPGRETQYF. The chain is built from TRBV7-9 and TRBJ2-5; D is unresolved. The CDR3 has 13 residues. V shed 7 bases and J shed 8 bases, with 17 bases lying between them. The V gene's germline CDR1 is SEHNR and CDR2 FQNEAQ (reference sequence).

The chain joins TRBV28 to TRBJ2-3, with 7 bases lining up with TRBD1. The V gene end was trimmed by 6 bases and the J gene end by 0 bases; junction bases not matched to a gene: 6. Germline loops: CDR1 MDHEN, CDR2 SYDVKM. This CDR3 is built from 15 residues. The CDR3 sequence is CASRPGTASTDTQYF. Here the CDR3 DNA reads TGTGCCAGCAGGCCCGGGACAGCGAGCACAGATACGCAGTATTTT.

There are a few counts of this clonotype. The chain links TRBV6-1 to TRBJ2-3; 9 nucleotides align to TRBD2. With 0 bases clipped from V and 4 bases from J, the junction kept 14 bases outside the gene matches. CDR1 MNHNS and CDR2 SASEGT come from the germline V gene. The CDR3 has 19 amino acids. The CDR3 region is CASSEAAGGPGPAADTQYF. The CDR3 DNA sequence: TGTGCCAGCAGTGAAGCGGCGGGAGGGCCAGGTCCAGCAGCAGATACGCAGTATTTT.